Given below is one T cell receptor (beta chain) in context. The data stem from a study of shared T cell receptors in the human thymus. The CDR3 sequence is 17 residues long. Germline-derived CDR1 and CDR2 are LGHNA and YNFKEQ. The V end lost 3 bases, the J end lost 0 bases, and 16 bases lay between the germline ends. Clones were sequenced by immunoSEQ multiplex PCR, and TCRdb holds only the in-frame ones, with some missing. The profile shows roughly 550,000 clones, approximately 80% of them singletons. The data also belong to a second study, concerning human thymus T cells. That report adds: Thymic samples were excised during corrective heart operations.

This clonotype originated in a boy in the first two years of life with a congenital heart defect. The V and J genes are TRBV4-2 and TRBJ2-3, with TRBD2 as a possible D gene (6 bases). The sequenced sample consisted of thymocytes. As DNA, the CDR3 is TGTGCCAGCAGCCATGATTTCACTAGCAGTAGCACAGATACGCAGTATTTT. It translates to CASSHDFTSSSTDTQYF.